This T cell receptor (beta chain) was captured by sequencing in a study of response to subunit inactivated influenza vaccine. Germline CDR1 reads SQVTM; CDR2 reads ANQGSEA. The V segment lost 6 bases and the J segment 9 bases; nucleotides outside the gene matches: 11. The CDR3 has 13 amino acids. Via MiXCR, TCRdb re-called the RT-PCR reads, giving one row per CDR3 protein. The sample contains more than 600,000 distinct CDR3 sequences, roughly 20% of which appear only once. The sample in question was PBMCs from blood, obtained 5 days after vaccination. The chain has TRBV29-1 and TRBJ2-1; TRBD1 aligns across 7 bases. The receptor was derived from a man between 45 and 60 years old who received an inactivated influenza vaccine. CDR3 in DNA: TGCAGCGTGAGGACAGGCCCTGGGGGTGAGCAGTTCTTC. Protein product: CSVRTGPGGEQFF.